A single count supports the clone carrying this TCR beta chain. What it binds is unknown. In germline, CDR1 is ENHRY, CDR2 SYGVKD. V was clipped by 3 bases and J by 6 bases, with 17 bases between them. CDR3 length equals 15 residues. The data derive from a study of cytomegalovirus exposure and HLA in healthy donors. Findings and limits, study-wide: At a 0.05 false discovery rate, a later analysis found approximately 15,000 TCR beta sequences to be associated with HLA alleles. A later analysis found common viral pathogens apparently linked to several of the most significant clusters. An ancestry cluster, one associated with Asian ancestry, reportedly showed fewer N-insertions than the approximately 670-donor mean in a later analysis. Because they were indistinguishable, some V segments, including TRBV6-2 and TRBV6-3, were excluded.

Both 60 Vbeta primers and 13 Jbeta primers went into the PCR. Some clones are missing from TCRdb's copy, which holds only in-frame ones; the method was immunoSEQ multiplex PCR. Of some 70,000 clones listed, approximately 70% are singletons. The material sequenced was PBMCs. The chain recombines TRBV10-3 with TRBJ1-1; D unresolved. This sequence originates from a male donor in good health and CMV-seropositive. The CDR3 sequence: CAISDETGIGAEAFF. Written as DNA, the CDR3 is TGTGCCATCAGTGACGAAACGGGAATCGGGGCTGAAGCTTTCTTT.